The clone carrying this T cell receptor beta chain was picked up one time. Method: immunoSEQ multiplex PCR; TCRdb's copy keeps in-frame clones and lacks some. The sample lists roughly 200,000 clones; over 80% were seen once. With 5 bases clipped from V and 0 bases from J, the junction kept 14 bases outside the gene matches. The CDR3 contains 20 residues. Germline loops: CDR1 SGHTA, CDR2 FQGTGA. All enrollees were roughly 18 to 100 years old and from approximately 25 US areas. Clinical histories supplied by participants themselves formed the basis of cohort assignment. This sample is drawn from a study of blood T cell repertoires in COVID-19. Study at large: Sites in the United States, Italy and Spain provided acute and convalescent COVID-19 samples.

This receptor was obtained from a man between 18 and 35 years old with acute COVID-19. Specimen: PBMCs or T cells enriched from blood (not recorded which). V is TRBV7-3 and J is TRBJ2-3; 13 bases are a match to TRBD2. The chain's CDR3 is CASSPTSGRFRRTSTDTQYF. DNA of the CDR3: TGTGCCAGCAGCCCGACTAGCGGGAGGTTCCGACGAACTAGCACAGATACGCAGTATTTT.